This T cell receptor beta chain was captured by sequencing in a study of shared clonotypes between healthy human individuals. Study-level background: Aged 18 to 49, the donors were a couple of women and a few men.

Investigators spread the genomic DNA of each subset evenly over several immunoSEQ plates. For sorted subsets, roughly 200 ng DNA per replicate equaled around 30,000 T cell genomes. Original data processing: ImmunoSEQ gave junction-only sequences without quality scores, so filtering differed. Here immunoSEQ multiplex PCR was the method, and the copy in TCRdb shows in-frame clones only, minus some. The DNA gave D and trimming, while V, J and clone size come from that table. The sample carries 600,000 or so clones, more than 95% recorded once. The V and J ends lost 5 bases and 2 bases respectively, with 17 bases between them. This CDR3 is 16 amino acids long. Germline lookup yields CDR1 MDHEN and CDR2 SYDVKM. Cells designated naive CD8 were CD45RO-negative and were positively selected for CCR7, with terminally differentiated effector memory CD45RA+ cells excluded.

The chain recombines TRBV28 with TRBJ2-3; maybe TRBD2 (6 bases). Sequencing input: naive CD8+ T cells sorted from blood. The sequence was collected from a man younger than 40 in good health. CDR3 in DNA: TGTGCCAGCAGTGAAGGGACTTTTACTACCACAGATACGCAGTATTTT. Protein product: CASSEGTFTTTDTQYF.